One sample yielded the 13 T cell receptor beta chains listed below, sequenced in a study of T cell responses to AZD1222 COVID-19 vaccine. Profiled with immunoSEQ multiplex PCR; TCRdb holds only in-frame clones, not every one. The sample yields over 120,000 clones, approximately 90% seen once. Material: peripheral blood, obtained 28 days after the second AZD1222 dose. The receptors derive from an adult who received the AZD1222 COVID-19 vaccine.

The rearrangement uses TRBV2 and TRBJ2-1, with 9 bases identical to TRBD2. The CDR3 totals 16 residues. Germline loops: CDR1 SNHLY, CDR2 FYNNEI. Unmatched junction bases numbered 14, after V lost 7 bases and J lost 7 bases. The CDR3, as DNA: TGTGCCAGCAAGGGGCGGGAGGGCCCGAGTAGGAATGAGCAGTTCTTC. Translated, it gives CASKGREGPSRNEQFF. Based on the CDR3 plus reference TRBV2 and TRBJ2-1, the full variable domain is EPEVTQTPSHQVTQMGQEVILRCVPISNHLYFYWYRQILGQKVEFLVSFYNNEISEKSEIFDDQFSVERPDGSNFTLKIRSTKLEDSAMYFCASKGREGPSRNEQFFGPGTRLTVL.

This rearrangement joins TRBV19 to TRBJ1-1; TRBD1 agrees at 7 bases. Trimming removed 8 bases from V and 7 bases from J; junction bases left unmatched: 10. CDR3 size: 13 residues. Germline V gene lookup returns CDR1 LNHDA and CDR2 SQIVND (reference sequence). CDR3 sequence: CASVAQGFGEAFF. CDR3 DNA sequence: TGTGCCAGTGTAGCACAGGGGTTCGGTGAAGCTTTCTTT.

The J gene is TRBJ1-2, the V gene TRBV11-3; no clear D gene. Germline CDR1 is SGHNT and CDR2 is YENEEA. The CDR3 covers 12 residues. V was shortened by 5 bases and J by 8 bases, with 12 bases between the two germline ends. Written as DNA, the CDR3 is TGTGCCAGCAGCCCCGACATCCCAGGCTACACCTTC. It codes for CASSPDIPGYTF.

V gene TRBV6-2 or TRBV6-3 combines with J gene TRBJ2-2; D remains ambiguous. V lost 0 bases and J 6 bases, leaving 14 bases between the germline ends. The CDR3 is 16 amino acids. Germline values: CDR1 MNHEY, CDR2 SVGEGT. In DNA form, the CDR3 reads TGTGCCAGCAGTTACTCCTCCGCTAGGGAAGCCGGGGAGCTGTTTTTT. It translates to CASSYSSAREAGELFF.

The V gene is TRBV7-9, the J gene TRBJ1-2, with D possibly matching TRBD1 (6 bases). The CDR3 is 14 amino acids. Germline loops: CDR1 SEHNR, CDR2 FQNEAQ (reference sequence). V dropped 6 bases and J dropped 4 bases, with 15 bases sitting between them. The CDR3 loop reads CASRPTGPAYGYTF. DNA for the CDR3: TGTGCCAGCAGGCCGACAGGACCGGCCTATGGCTACACCTTC. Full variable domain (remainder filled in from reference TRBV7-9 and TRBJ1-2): DTGVSQNPRHKITKRGQNVTFRCDPISEHNRLYWYRQTLGQGPEFLTYFQNEAQLEKSRLLSDRFSAERPKGSFSTLEIQRTEQGDSAMYLCASRPTGPAYGYTFGSGTRLTVV.

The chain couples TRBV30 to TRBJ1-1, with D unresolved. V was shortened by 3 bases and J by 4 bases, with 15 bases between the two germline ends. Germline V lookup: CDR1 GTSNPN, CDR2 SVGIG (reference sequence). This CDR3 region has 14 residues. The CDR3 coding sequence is TGTGCCTGGAGAGGAAACGGAGGGAGCACTGAAGCTTTCTTT. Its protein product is CAWRGNGGSTEAFF.

The chain's CDR3 is CATSDSKIIHNEQFF. The CDR3 DNA reads as TGTGCCACCAGCGACAGCAAAATCATTCACAATGAGCAGTTCTTC. The chain recombines TRBV24-1 with TRBJ2-1, with D perhaps matching TRBD1 (5 bases). V lost 7 bases to trimming and J lost 5 bases, with 17 bases between them. The CDR3 length is 15 residues. CDR1 is KGHDR, CDR2 SFDVKD, per germline.

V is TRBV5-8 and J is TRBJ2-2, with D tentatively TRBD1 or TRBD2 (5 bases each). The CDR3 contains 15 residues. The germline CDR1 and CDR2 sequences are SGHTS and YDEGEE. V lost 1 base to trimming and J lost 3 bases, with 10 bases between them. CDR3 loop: CASSLLGDDTGELFF. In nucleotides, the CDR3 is TGTGCCAGCAGCTTGCTCGGGGACGACACCGGGGAGCTGTTTTTT. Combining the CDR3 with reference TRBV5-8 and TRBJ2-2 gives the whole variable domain EAGVTQSPTHLIKTRGQQATLRCSPISGHTSVYWYQQALGLGLQFLLWYDEGEERNRGNFPPRFSGRQFPNYSSELNVNALELEDSALYLCASSLLGDDTGELFFGEGSRLTVL.

CDR3 in amino acids: CASGLVGNTQYF. The CDR3 coding sequence is TGTGCTAGTGGTTTGGTAGGAAATACGCAGTATTTT. The genes are TRBV12-5 and TRBJ2-3; the D is unclear. CDR3 length: 12 residues. Germline V gene lookup returns CDR1 LGHNT and CDR2 FRNRAP. The ends were cut back, 0 bases at V and 7 bases at J, with 5 bases in the middle.

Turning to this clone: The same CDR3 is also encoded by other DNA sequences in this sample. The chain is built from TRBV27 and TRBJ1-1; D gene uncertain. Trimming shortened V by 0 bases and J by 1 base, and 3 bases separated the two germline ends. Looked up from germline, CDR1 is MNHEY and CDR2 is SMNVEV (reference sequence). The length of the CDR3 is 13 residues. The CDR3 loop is CASSLSKNTEAFF. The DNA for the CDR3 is TGTGCCAGCAGTTTATCGAAGAACACTGAAGCTTTCTTT.

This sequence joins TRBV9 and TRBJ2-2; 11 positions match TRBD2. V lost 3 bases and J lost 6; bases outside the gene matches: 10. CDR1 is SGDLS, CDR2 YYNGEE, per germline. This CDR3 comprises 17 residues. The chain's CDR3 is CASSASGGSGRAGELFF. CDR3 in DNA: TGTGCCAGCAGCGCCAGCGGAGGTAGCGGGAGGGCCGGGGAGCTGTTTTTT.

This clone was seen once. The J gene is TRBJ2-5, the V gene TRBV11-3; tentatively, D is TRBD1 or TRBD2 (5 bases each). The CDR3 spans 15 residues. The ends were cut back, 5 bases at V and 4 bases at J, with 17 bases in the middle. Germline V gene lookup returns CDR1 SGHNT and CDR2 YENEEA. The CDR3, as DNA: TGTGCCAGCAGCCACAGGCACCGGGATACAGAGACCCAGTACTTC. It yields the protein CASSHRHRDTETQYF.

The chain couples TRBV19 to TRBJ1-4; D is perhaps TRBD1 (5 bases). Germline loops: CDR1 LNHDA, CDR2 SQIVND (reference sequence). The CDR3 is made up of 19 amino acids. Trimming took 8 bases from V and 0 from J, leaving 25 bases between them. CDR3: CASSQALTGITTTNEKLFF. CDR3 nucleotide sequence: TGTGCCAGTTCCCAGGCCCTAACAGGAATAACAACAACTAATGAAAAACTGTTTTTT.